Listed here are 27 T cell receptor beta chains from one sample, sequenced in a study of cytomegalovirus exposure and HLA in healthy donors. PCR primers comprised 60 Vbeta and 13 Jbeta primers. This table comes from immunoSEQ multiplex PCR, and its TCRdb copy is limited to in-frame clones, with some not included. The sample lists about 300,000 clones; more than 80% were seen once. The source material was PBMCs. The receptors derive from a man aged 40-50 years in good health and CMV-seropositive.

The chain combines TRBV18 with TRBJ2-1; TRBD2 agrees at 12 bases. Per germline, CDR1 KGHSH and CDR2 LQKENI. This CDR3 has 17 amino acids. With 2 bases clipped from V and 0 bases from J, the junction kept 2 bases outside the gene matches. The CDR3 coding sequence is TGTGCCAGCTCACCAATGGGACTAGCGGGCTCCTACAATGAGCAGTTCTTC. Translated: CASSPMGLAGSYNEQFF.

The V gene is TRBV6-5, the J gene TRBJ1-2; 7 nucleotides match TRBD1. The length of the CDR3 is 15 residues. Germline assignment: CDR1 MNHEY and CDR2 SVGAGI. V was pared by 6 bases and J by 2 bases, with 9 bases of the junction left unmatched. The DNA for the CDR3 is TGTGCCAGCAGCCACAGGACAGGCGGAAACTATGGCTACACCTTC. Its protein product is CASSHRTGGNYGYTF.

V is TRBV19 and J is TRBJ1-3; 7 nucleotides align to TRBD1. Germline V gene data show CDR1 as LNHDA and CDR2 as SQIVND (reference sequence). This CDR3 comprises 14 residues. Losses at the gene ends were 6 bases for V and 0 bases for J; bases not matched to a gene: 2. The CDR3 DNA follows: TGTGCCAGTAGCGGGGACAGCTCTGGAAACACCATATATTTT. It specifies CASSGDSSGNTIYF. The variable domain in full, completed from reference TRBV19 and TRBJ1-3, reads DGGITQSPKYLFRKEGQNVTLSCEQNLNHDAMYWYRQDPGQGLRLIYYSQIVNDFQKGDIAEGYSVSREKKESFPLTVTSAQKNPTAFYLCASSGDSSGNTIYFGEGSWLTVV.

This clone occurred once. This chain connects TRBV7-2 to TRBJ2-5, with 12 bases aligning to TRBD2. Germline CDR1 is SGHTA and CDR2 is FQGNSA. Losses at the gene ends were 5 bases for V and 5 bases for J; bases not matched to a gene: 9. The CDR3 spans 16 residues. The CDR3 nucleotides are TGTGCCAGCAGCCAATGGGGACTAGCGGGCGGCGAGACCCAGTACTTC. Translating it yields CASSQWGLAGGETQYF.

The CDR3 DNA sequence: TGTGCCAGCAGCTTGGGACTAGCATCGAATGAGCAGTTCTTC. This encodes CASSLGLASNEQFF. This rearrangement joins TRBV5-4 to TRBJ2-1, with TRBD2 matching 7 bases. Germline-derived CDR1 and CDR2 are SGHNT and YYREEE (reference sequence). V shed 0 bases, J shed 7 bases, and the junction held 4 bases outside the gene matches. The CDR3 is 14 amino acids.

CDR3 residues: CASSPQGGDYGYGYTF. CDR3 DNA: TGTGCCAGCAGTCCCCAAGGGGGGGACTACGGCTATGGCTACACCTTC. The rearrangement links TRBV28 to TRBJ1-2, with D possibly TRBD1 on 6 matching bases. The CDR3 contains 16 residues. V lost 5 bases, J lost 4 bases, and 20 bases lay in between. Per the germline V gene, CDR1 is MDHEN and CDR2 is SYDVKM.

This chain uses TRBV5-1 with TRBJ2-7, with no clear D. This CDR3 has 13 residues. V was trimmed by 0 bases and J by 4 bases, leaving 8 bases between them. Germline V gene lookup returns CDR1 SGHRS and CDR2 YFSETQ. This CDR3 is CASSLAAGYEQYF. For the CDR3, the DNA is TGCGCCAGCAGCTTGGCCGCAGGTTACGAGCAGTACTTC.

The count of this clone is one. CDR3 DNA: TGTGCCAGCAGTTGGGACACCACGAGGGAGACCCAGTACTTC. Its protein is CASSWDTTRETQYF. This chain links TRBV28 with TRBJ2-5; possibly TRBD1 for D (6 bases). This CDR3 is built from 14 residues. Germline CDR1 and CDR2: MDHEN and SYDVKM. Between the trimmed V and J ends, which lost 4 bases and 5 bases, there was a span of 14 bases. Full variable domain (missing parts from reference TRBV28 and TRBJ2-5): DVKVTQSSRYLVKRTGEKVFLECVQDMDHENMFWYRQDPGLGLRLIYFSYDVKMKEKGDIPEGYSVSREKKERFSLILESASTNQTSMYLCASSWDTTRETQYFGPGTRLLVL.

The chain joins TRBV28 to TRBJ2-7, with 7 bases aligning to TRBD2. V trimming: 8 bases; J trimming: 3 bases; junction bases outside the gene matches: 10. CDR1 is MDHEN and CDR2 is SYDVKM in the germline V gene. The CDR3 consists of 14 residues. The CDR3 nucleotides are TGTGCCAGCCCCCCCCACGGGGGGAGCTACGAGCAGTACTTC. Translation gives CASPPHGGSYEQYF.

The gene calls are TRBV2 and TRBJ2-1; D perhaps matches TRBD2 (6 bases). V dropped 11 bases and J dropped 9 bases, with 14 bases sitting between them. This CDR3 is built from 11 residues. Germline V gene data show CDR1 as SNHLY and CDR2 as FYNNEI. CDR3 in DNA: TGTGCCGGCCGGAGGGGCCTTGAGCAGTTCTTC. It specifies CAGRRGLEQFF.

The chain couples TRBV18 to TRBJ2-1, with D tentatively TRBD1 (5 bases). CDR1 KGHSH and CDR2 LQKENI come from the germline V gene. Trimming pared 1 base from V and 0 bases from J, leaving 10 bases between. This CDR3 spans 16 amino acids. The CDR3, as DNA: TGTGCCAGCTCACCACGCAACCAGGGCTCCTACAATGAGCAGTTCTTC. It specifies CASSPRNQGSYNEQFF.

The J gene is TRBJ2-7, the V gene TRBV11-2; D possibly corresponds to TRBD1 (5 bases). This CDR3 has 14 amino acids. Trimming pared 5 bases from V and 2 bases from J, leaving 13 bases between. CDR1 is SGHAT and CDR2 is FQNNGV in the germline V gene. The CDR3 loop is CASSPRQRAYEQYF. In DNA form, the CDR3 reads TGTGCCAGCAGCCCCCGACAGCGCGCCTACGAGCAGTACTTC.

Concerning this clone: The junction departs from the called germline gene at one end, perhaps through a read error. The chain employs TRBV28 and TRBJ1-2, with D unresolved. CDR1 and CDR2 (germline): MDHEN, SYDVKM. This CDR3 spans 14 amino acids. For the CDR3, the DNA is TGTGCCAGCAGTTCAGGTTTCGTCTCCCGACGCGGGGACTTC. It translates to CASSSGFVSRRGDF.

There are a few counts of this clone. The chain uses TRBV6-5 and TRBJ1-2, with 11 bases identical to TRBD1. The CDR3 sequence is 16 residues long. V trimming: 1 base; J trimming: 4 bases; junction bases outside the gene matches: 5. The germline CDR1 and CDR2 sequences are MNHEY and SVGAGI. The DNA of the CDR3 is TGTGCCAGCAGTTACTATAGGACAGGGGGCAGCTATGGCTACACCTTC. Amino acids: CASSYYRTGGSYGYTF.

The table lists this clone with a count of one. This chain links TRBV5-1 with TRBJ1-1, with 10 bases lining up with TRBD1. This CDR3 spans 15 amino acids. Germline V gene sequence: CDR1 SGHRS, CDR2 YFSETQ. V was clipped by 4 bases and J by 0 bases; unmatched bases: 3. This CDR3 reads CASSMGQGLNTEAFF. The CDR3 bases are TGCGCCAGCAGCATGGGACAGGGGTTGAACACTGAAGCTTTCTTT.

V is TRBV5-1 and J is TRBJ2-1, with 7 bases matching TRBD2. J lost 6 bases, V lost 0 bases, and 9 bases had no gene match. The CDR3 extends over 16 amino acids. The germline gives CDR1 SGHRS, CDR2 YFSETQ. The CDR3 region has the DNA TGCGCCAGCAGCTTGGTCCCGGGAGGACGGGTCAATGAGCAGTTCTTC. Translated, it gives CASSLVPGGRVNEQFF.

The chain's CDR3 is CASSTGESSYEQYF. The CDR3 nucleotides read TGTGCCAGCAGTACAGGGGAAAGCTCCTACGAGCAGTACTTC. This rearrangement joins TRBV6-5 to TRBJ2-7, with 7 bases lining up with TRBD1. CDR3 length: 14 amino acids. Germline CDR1 and CDR2: MNHEY and SVGAGI. The V and J ends lost 5 bases and 0 bases, in that order; junction bases with no gene match: 4.

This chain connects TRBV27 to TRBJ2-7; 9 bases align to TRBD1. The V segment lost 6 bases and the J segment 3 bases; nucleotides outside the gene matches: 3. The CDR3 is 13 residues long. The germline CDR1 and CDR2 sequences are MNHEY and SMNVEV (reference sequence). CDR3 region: CASSWTGDYEQYF. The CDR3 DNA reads TGTGCCAGCAGCTGGACAGGGGACTACGAGCAGTACTTC.

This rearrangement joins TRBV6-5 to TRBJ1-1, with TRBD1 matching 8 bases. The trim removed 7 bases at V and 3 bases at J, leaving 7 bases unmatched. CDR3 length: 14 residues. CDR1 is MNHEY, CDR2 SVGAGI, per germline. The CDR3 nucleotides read TGTGCCAGCACAAAGGACAGGGTTGACACTGAAGCTTTCTTT. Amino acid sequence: CASTKDRVDTEAFF.

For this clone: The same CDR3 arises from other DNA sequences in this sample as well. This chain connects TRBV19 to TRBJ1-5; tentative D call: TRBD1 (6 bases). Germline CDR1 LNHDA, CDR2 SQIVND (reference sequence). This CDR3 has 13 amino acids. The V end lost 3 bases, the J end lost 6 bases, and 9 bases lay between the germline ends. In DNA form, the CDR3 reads TGTGCCAGTAGTATCGAAGGGGGTCAGCCCCAGCATTTT. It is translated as CASSIEGGQPQHF.

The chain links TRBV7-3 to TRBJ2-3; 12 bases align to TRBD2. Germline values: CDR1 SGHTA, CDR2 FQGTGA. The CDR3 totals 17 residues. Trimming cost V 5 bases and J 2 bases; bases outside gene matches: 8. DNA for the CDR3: TGTGCCAGCAGCCCACCTAGCGGGAGGGTATTCACAGATACGCAGTATTTT. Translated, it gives CASSPPSGRVFTDTQYF. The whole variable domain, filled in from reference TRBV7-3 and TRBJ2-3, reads GAGVSQTPSNKVTEKGKYVELRCDPISGHTALYWYRQSLGQGPEFLIYFQGTGAADDSGLPNDRFFAVRPEGSVSTLKIQRTERGDSAVYLCASSPPSGRVFTDTQYFGPGTRLTVL.

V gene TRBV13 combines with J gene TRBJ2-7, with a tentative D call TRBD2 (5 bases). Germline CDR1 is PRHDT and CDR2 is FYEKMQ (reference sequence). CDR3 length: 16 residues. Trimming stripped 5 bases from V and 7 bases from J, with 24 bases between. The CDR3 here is CASSRESAGVIREQYF. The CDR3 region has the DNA TGTGCCAGCAGCCGTGAATCTGCCGGGGTGATACGGGAGCAGTACTTC.

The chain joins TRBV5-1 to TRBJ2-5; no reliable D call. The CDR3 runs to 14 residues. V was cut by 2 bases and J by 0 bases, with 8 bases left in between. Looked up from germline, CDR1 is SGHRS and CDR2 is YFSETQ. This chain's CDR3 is CASSFNSNQETQYF. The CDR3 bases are TGCGCCAGCAGCTTCAACAGCAACCAAGAGACCCAGTACTTC.

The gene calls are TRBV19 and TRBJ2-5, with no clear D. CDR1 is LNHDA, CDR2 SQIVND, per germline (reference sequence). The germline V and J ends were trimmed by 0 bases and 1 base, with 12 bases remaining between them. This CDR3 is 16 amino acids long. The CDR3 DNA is TGTGCCAGTAGTATAGAGTGGGCAGTCCTCCAAGAGACCCAGTACTTC. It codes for CASSIEWAVLQETQYF.

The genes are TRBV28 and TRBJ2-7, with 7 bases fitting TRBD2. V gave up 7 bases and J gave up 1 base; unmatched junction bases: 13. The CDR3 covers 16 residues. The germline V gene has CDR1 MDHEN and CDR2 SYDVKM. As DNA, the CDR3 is TGTGCCAGCACCGTGGGAGGGATAGGGTTATCCTACGAGCAGTACTTC. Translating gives CASTVGGIGLSYEQYF. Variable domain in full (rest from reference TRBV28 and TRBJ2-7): DVKVTQSSRYLVKRTGEKVFLECVQDMDHENMFWYRQDPGLGLRLIYFSYDVKMKEKGDIPEGYSVSREKKERFSLILESASTNQTSMYLCASTVGGIGLSYEQYFGPGTRLTVT.

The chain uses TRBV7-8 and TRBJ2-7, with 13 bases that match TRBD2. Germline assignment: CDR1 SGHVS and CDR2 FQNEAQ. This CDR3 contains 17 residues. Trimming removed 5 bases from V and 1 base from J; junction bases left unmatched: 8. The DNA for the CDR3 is TGTGCCAGCAGCCTCAGGACTAGCGGGAGAAGTTCCTACGAGCAGTACTTC. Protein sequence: CASSLRTSGRSSYEQYF.

The CDR3 nucleotides are TGTGCCAGCACTGTCCTGTTAAGCACCTCGGGGCCCCAGCATTTT. Translating it yields CASTVLLSTSGPQHF. The V gene is TRBV2, the J gene TRBJ1-5; D unclear. This CDR3 is built from 15 residues. The germline V and J ends were trimmed by 7 bases and 9 bases, with 22 bases remaining between them. The germline V gene has CDR1 SNHLY and CDR2 FYNNEI.